The subject of this entry is one T cell receptor beta chain. Its antigen is currently unknown. Treatment locations for all participants with HIV were in the United States. A v3.0 immunoSEQ assay was performed at survey level. The assay was immunoSEQ multiplex PCR, and TCRdb's table has in-frame clones only and misses some. Among approximately 35,000 clones, approximately 83% were seen once, and the ten largest hold 10%. The data were taken from a study of long-term antiretroviral therapy in people with HIV. The study, taken as a whole, reports: Upon ART, diversity increased but remained lower than transplant donor controls. HIV repertoire CDR3 lengths ranged less widely than those of controls. Within the repertoire, clones expanded before ART were dominant at all time points.

This receptor was identified in a man younger than 35 with HIV. The sequencing used unsorted PBMCs, collected 2.2 years after starting antiretroviral therapy.

The CDR3, as DNA: TGTGCCAGCAGCTTGGACAGGGTCTCTGGGGCCAACGTCCTGACTTTC. Residues: CASSLDRVSGANVLTF. The chain couples TRBV5-4 to TRBJ2-6; a weak D match, TRBD1 (6 bases). V lost 0 bases to trimming and J lost 0 bases, with 7 bases between them. The CDR3 sequence is 16 residues long. Germline CDR1 and CDR2: SGHNT and YYREEE (reference sequence).